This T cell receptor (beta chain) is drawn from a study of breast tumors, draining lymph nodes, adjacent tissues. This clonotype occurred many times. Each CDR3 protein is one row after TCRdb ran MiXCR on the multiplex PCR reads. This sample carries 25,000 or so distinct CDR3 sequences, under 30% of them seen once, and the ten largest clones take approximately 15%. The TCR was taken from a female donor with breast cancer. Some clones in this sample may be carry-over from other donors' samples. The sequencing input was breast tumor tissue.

In DNA, the CDR3 is TGTGCCAGCAGGTCCCGGGACATCACTTACTATGGCTACACCTTC. Translation: CASRSRDITYYGYTF. The chain recombines TRBV6-5 with TRBJ1-2; a possible D gene is TRBD1 (6 bases). This CDR3 comprises 15 residues. Trimming removed 6 bases at V and 3 bases at J, with 17 bases between. In germline, CDR1 is MNHEY, CDR2 SVGAGI.